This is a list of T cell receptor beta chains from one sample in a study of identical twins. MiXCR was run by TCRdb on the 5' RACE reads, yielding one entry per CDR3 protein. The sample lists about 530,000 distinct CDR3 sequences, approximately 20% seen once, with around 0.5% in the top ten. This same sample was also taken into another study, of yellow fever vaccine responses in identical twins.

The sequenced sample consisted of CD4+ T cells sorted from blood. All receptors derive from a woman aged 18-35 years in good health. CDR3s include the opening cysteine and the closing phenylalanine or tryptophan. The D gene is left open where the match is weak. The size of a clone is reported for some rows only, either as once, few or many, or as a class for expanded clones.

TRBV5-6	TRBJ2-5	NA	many	TGTGCCAGCAGCTCCTACACTGAGGGGACACGGACCCAGTACTTC	CASSSYTEGTRTQYF
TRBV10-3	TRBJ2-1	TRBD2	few	TGTGCCATCAGTACCGCGGGGGGGGGTAGGAATGAGCAGTTCTTC	CAISTAGGGRNEQFF
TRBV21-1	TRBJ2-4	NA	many	TGTGCCAGCACCCTATTAAGGGGGGAGAGGAGAGGGGCTGCCAAAAACATTCAGTACTTC	CASTLLRGERRGAAKNIQYF
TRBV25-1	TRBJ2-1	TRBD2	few	TGTGCCAGCAGTGATGGCCGAGGGGGACTAGCCCTGTTCTTC	CASSDGRGGLALFF
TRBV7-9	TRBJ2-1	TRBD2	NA	TGTGCCAGCAGAAATAGTCACGGGAGGGCCATTGCTGAGCAGTTCTTC	CASRNSHGRAIAEQFF
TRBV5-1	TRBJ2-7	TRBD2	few	TGCGCCAGCAGCTTGGGGACTAGCGGGAAATTCTACGAGCAGTACTTC	CASSLGTSGKFYEQYF
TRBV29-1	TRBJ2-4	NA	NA	TGCAGCGTTCTGCCTCTAGCCAAAAACATTCAGTACTTC	CSVLPLAKNIQYF
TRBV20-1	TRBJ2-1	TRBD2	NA	TGTAGTGCGCCCAGCGGGACCTCTTACAATGAGCAGTTCTTC	CSAPSGTSYNEQFF
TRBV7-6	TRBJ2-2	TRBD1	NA	TGTGCCAGCAGCAAGGGACAGGGGGCGATCGGGGAGCTGTTTTTT	CASSKGQGAIGELFF
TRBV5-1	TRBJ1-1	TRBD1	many	TGCGCCAGCAGCTTGAGCCCTGACAGGGGACGGACTGAAGCTTTCTTT	CASSLSPDRGRTEAFF
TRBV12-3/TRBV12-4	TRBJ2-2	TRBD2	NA	TGTGCCAGCAGCCGGGAGGGCCGCACCGGGGAGCTGTTTTTT	CASSREGRTGELFF
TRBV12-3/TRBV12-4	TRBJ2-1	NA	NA	TGTGCCCGCAGTTTAGGGCTAGGGGCCCGATTTCAGAACAATGAGCAGTTCTTC	CARSLGLGARFQNNEQFF
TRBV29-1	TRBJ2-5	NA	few	TGCAGCGCGGAAAGGGAGACCCAGTACTTC	CSAERETQYF
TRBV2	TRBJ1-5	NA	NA	TGTGCCAGCAGTAGGTCAGGGAAGGGTCAGCCCCAGCATTTT	CASSRSGKGQPQHF
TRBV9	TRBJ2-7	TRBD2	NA	TGTGCCAGCAGCGTAGACCCAGCGGGAAGCTACGAGCAGTACTTC	CASSVDPAGSYEQYF
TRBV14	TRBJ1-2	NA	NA	TGTGCCAGCTCCGCCGAGGGGAGGGGGGCCTATGGCTACACCTTC	CASSAEGRGAYGYTF
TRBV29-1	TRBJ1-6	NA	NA	TGCAGCGTTCTGATACCCGGGATTTCACCCCTCCACTTT	CSVLIPGISPLHF
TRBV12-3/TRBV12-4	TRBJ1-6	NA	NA	TGTGCCAGCAGTTTCTACGGTGGCCATAATTCACCCCTCCACTTT	CASSFYGGHNSPLHF
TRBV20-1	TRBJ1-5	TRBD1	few	TGCAGTGCTAGGGGCACAGGGGTGGGTCAGCCCCAGCATTTT	CSARGTGVGQPQHF
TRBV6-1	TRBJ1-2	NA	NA	TGTGCCAGCGGGGGACTTCAGGTTAACTATGGCTACACCTTC	CASGGLQVNYGYTF
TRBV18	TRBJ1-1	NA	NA	TGTGCCAGCGCCCTACAGGGACTGAACACTGAAGCTTTCTTT	CASALQGLNTEAFF
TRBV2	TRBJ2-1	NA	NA	TGTGCCAGCAGTGCGCAGAGCAATGAGCAGTTCTTC	CASSAQSNEQFF
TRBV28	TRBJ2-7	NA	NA	TGTGCCAGCAGTTTTGGTCCGGGTATCCCCTACGAGCAGTACTTC	CASSFGPGIPYEQYF
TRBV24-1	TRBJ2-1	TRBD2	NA	TGTGCCACCAGTGAATCTTTAGCGGGAGGCCCCCTCAATGAGCAGTTCTTC	CATSESLAGGPLNEQFF
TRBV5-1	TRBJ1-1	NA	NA	TGCGCCAGCAAGCGGAACCTGGGGCCGGTCACTGAAGCTTTCTTT	CASKRNLGPVTEAFF
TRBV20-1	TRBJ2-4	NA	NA	TGCAGTGGCAGACCAGGCACCGAAAACATTCAGTACTTC	CSGRPGTENIQYF
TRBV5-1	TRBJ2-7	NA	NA	TGCGCCAGCAGAGGCAGGGACTACGAGCAGTACTTC	CASRGRDYEQYF
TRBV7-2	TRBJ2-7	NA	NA	TGTGCCAGCAGCTTAGGCAGGGGCAGGGGCTACGAGCAGTACTTC	CASSLGRGRGYEQYF
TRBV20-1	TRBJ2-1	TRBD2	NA	TGCAGTGCTAGAGGCCTGCTTAGCGGGAGTTTGGGTAATGAGCAGTTCTTC	CSARGLLSGSLGNEQFF
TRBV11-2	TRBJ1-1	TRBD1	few	TGTGCCAGCAGCGCAGGGACAGGGGGCTACACTGAAGCTTTCTTT	CASSAGTGGYTEAFF
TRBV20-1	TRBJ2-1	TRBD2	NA	TGCAGTGCTAGACGGGAGGCGGGAGGGAATGAGCAGTTCTTC	CSARREAGGNEQFF
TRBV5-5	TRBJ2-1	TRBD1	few	TGTGCCAGCAGCGGGGACAGCAATGAGCAGTTCTTC	CASSGDSNEQFF